This T cell receptor beta chain was sequenced for a study of OX40 agonist ivuxolimab in advanced cancers. About the investigation overall: Ivuxolimab was a fully human IgG2 agonistic monoclonal antibody targeting the costimulatory receptor OX40 (CD134). The purpose of peripheral TCRbeta sequencing was to test whether ivuxolimab changed TCR sequence diversity and led to clonal T-cell expansion. Intravenous ivuxolimab was administered to patients every 2 weeks at six dose levels: 0.01, 0.1, 0.3, 1.5, 3 and 10 mg/kg. Among the roughly 52 dose-escalation patients, about 20 had hepatocellular carcinoma, 15 or so melanoma, 9 renal cell carcinoma and 9 head and neck cancer. Partial responses occurred in three dose-escalation patients, of whom one had hepatocellular carcinoma and two had cutaneous melanoma. In the dose-escalation cohort, over 65% of patients were male, and the mean age was approximately 60 years, with a range of roughly 23 to 85. Prior anti-PD-1, anti-PD-L1 or anti-CTLA-4 therapy was permitted, and checkpoint inhibitors had been received by around 40% of dose-escalation patients. The paper covers the monotherapy dose-escalation part of the phase I ivuxolimab trial, which included N of about 50 patients.

From V the trimming removes 1 base and from J it removes 1 base, while the gene matches leave 2 bases of the junction unaccounted for. Reading the germline V gene (reference sequence) gives CDR1 LNHDA and CDR2 SQIVND. CDR3 length: 15 amino acids, cysteine to phenylalanine. Of the read, only the CDR3 DNA is kept; its 45 bases are in frame from base 1. Results and caveats for the whole study, not just this receptor: Partial responders in the 0.1-3.0 mg/kg groups had among the lowest normalized peripheral clonal expansion, especially among CD8+ T cells. Low levels of normalized T-cell clonal expansion were also shown by some nonresponding patients. After ivuxolimab, expanded clones were on average more numerous among CD8+ T cells than among CD4+ T cells. The antigen specificity of the peripheral T cells that underwent clonal expansion was not determined. At doses from 0.1 to 3.0 mg/kg, clonal expansion was seen in both CD4+ and CD8+ blood T cells between baseline and week 6.

The trial excluded patients who had a history of autoimmune disease or were on systemic immunosuppression. Peripheral blood for TCR sequencing was drawn from every dose cohort at baseline, at cycle 4 day 1 and at cycle 7 day 1. The samples were drawn from a first-in-human, open-label, multicenter phase I dose-escalation trial of ivuxolimab. Adults with locally advanced or metastatic head and neck squamous cell, hepatocellular, melanoma or renal cell carcinoma were enrolled in the trial. Before TCR sequencing, CD4+ and CD8+ T cells were separately sorted from peripheral blood. Genomic DNA was isolated from the sorted cells so that the TCRbeta CDR3 region could be sequenced. The immunoSEQ Assay was used for sequencing of TCRbeta CDR3 regions. The immuneACCESS repertoire file appears here via TCRdb, limited to in-frame rearrangements. These files lack a portion of the clones; in checked studies, under half of the deficit traces to unresolved V genes, and the cause of the others is not known. This sample is represented by 50,000 or so clones; 84% of them were singletons. The top ten hold 4% to 5.5% of the sample.

Concerning this clone: Its specific antigen is unknown. The sample holds no much larger clone one base away, and base qualities are not on file.

Source: CD4+ or CD8+ T cells sorted from blood, taken in a trial of the OX40 agonist ivuxolimab. The chain is assembled from TRBV19 and TRBJ2-3, and 7 bases in between align with TRBD1. This TCR came from an adult with an advanced solid tumor such as melanoma, head and neck, liver or kidney cancer. The sequenced DNA: TGTGCCAGTAGTATAGTAGGGGGCCGCACAGATACGCAGTATTTT. Its protein is CASSIVGGRTDTQYF.